This T cell receptor (beta chain) was retrieved from a study of T cells in Graves' hyperthyroidism and ophthalmopathy (dated by TCRdb to about 2019). For the study in its entirety: Peripheral blood samples were taken at the time of initial diagnosis, prior to any treatment. To identify TCR V-J signatures that set the groups apart, the researchers used a discovery cohort of roughly 100 patients, made up of 43 with Graves' ophthalmopathy and about 59 with stable Graves' hyperthyroidism. An independent validation cohort of under 20 hyperthyroidism patients and about 16 patients who later progressed to ophthalmopathy tested prospective prediction of ophthalmopathy. The approximately 97 discovery patients were randomly divided into training and test sets at a 7:3 ratio. The study also compared thyroid tissue and blood T-cell repertoires from over 5 Graves' hyperthyroidism patients. Following sampling, methimazole starting at 30 mg daily was given to hyperthyroidism patients, and high-dose intravenous methylprednisolone was given to ophthalmopathy patients. The paper describes TCR Vbeta CDR3 sequencing of 140 or so peripheral blood samples, made up of roughly 45 ophthalmopathy patients, approximately 73 hyperthyroidism patients and 17 progressor patients. Broad study findings and their caveats: Most expanded thyroid clonotypes (frequency above 0.001) were also detected in blood, suggesting blood repertoires may reflect thyroid immune responses. Ophthalmopathy was separated from stable hyperthyroidism by a 13 V-J signature model, with 87.88% sensitivity and around 81% specificity obtained in cross-validation and 80%/75% obtained in testing. Sample size was not statistically predetermined, and blinding of investigators to group allocation was not performed. In validation, progression to ophthalmopathy was predicted by the model with around 70% sensitivity and 72.22% specificity, a median of about 6.4 months before onset.

Looking up the germline V gene yields CDR1 SGDLS and CDR2 YYNGEE. Spanning cysteine to phenylalanine, the CDR3 consists of 19 amino acids. Only the CDR3 part of the read is kept: 57 bases, read in frame from the first base. The germline V and J ends show losses of 2 bases and 2 bases respectively, and no gene match explains 7 bases of the junction. TCR beta CDR3 regions were amplified from RNA transcripts. For the first round of RT-PCR on the TCR CDR3, the HTBI primer set was used together with the Qiagen OneStep RT-PCR kit. The libraries were constructed in a second round of multiplex PCR and then size-selected and purified. Sequencing of the libraries was done on an Illumina HiSeq2000 using paired-end 100 bp reads. As for how the authors treated the data: Raw data were processed with SOAPnuke, discarding reads with adapters, uncalled bases, mean Phred below 15, or no exact constant-primer or identifier match. High-quality paired reads were merged using COPE v1.2.5, and each unique nucleotide sequence was defined as a clonotype. MiTCR v1.1 was used to align the clonotypes against IMGT TRBV, TRBD and TRBJ reference segments. The analysis was restricted to V-J combinations with a frequency above 0.0001, which together covered just over 98% of the repertoires. A TCS score was defined as the ratio of F50 (clonal expansion) to E x V (chaos), with BLOSUM62-based TCRdist applied between CDR3 peptides within each V-J. Welch's t-statistics and random forest reduced fewer than 600 V-J features to roughly 13, which were used in a naive Bayes classifier (R e1071). TCRdb redid the processing of the public reads, applying fastp at Q25 and MiXCR, and retained in-frame beta chains. Entries that share a CDR3 protein sequence are merged under the most common genes and DNA. What appears here as the V and J calls and clone size reflects TCRdb's work, not the paper's. Recorded for this sample are about 590,000 distinct CDR3 sequences; about 14% of them occurred a single time. Roughly 7.7% of the sample lies in the top ten.

As concerns this clonotype: The antigen it binds to is not known. No clone much larger than this one lies a single base away; base qualities are absent.

In the ophthalmopathy patients, disease was moderately to severely active, with a Clinical Activity Score of 3 or more, a NOSPECS grade of 4 or more, and a duration of less than 3 months. Exclusion was applied to patients with uncontrolled infections, other autoimmune diseases, pregnancy or lactation. Diagnoses relied on clinical symptoms, serum thyroxine and TRAb, thyroid ultrasound and orbital computed tomography. PBMCs were separated from approximately 9.9 ml of fresh peripheral blood using Ficoll-Paque density gradient centrifugation. Total RNA was extracted with Trizol reagent, and quality was checked on an Agilent 2100 Bioanalyzer.

The specimen was blood. This TCR was recovered from a woman aged 18-35 years with Graves' ophthalmopathy. Here the chain combines TRBV9 and TRBJ2-2; TRBD2 lines up with 15 middle nucleotides. The CDR3 loop reads CASSVSGLAGGFNTGELFF. DNA sequence: TGTGCCAGCAGCGTTTCGGGACTAGCGGGAGGCTTCAACACCGGGGAGCTGTTTTTT.